The source of this T cell receptor (beta chain) is a study of shared T cell receptors in the human thymus. Produced via immunoSEQ multiplex PCR; TCRdb's table is partial and in-frame only. The table includes 550,000 to 800,000 clones, roughly 88% detected once. The CDR3 is 13 amino acids. The V gene end was trimmed by 6 bases and the J gene end by 2 bases; junction bases not matched to a gene: 3. Per the germline V gene, CDR1 is SNHLY and CDR2 is FYNNEI. These data also featured in a second study, about human thymus T cells. That paper adds: Corrective cardiac surgery supplied the resected thymus tissue. Highly overlapping thymic repertoires in unrelated individuals were reported by related research.

The receptor's source is a girl less than two years old with a congenital heart defect. J is TRBJ2-7 and V is TRBV2; 8 bases align to TRBD2. The sample taken for sequencing was thymocytes. Here the CDR3 reads CASSRGGTYEQYF. In DNA, the CDR3 is TGTGCCAGCAGCCGCGGGGGGACCTACGAGCAGTACTTC.